This entry is about one T cell receptor beta chain. The count of this clonotype is one. This clone's antigen is unknown. No base quality values were provided; no much bigger clone lies one nucleotide off. The donors were 40 or so Caucasian individuals from Russia, aged 6 to 90 years, who were systemically healthy. Each donor gave about 10 milliliters of peripheral blood, drawn into EDTA-treated Vacutainer tubes. Ficoll-Paque density-gradient centrifugation was used to isolate PBMCs, with at least 6.5 million per sample. Total RNA, at least 6 micrograms per sample, was extracted from PBMCs with Trizol reagent. The percentages of naive CD45RAhigh/CD27high T cells were determined by flow cytometry on a PBMC aliquot from every donor. Library creation used 5' RACE. Instrument used: Illumina HiSeq 2500. A second roughly 6 to 12 cycle PCR used a sample-barcoded 5' primer and a J-beta primer mix. A unique molecular identifier was introduced onto each TCR beta cDNA molecule by a template-switch 5' adaptor carrying 12 random nucleotides. At least 2.5 million CDR3-containing paired-end reads were obtained from each sample. First-strand cDNA synthesis was performed from all RNA using the Mint cDNA synthesis kit, with priming by a TRBC-specific oligonucleotide. All cDNA was treated with uracil-DNA glycosylase and then went through a first 18-cycle PCR with the universal primers M1SS and BC2_uni_R. The authors processed their data as follows. For normalization, 1 million high-quality reads, each with a distinct molecular identifier, were randomly selected from each sample. Instead of being binned into consensus sequences, reads that shared molecular identifiers were thrown out. MiTCR, with a Q25 quality threshold and the strictest error-elimination algorithm, was used for CDR3 identification, clonotype clustering and error correction. A nonparametric unseen species model using Euler transformation provided a lower-bound estimate of total TCR beta diversity. Through fastp at Q25 and MiXCR, TCRdb rebuilt clones from the public reads, retaining in-frame beta chains. Each entry is one CDR3 protein sequence, shown with its most common DNA and genes. The V and J calls were not made by the authors but by TCRdb's processing. In all, the sample holds approximately 800,000 distinct CDR3 sequences, and 55% to 75% of those were seen once. 20% to 25% of the sample is taken by the ten largest.

The data derive from a study of blood T cells in healthy people across ages (dated by TCRdb to the mid-2010s). At the level of the whole study: In model experiments, template switching captured about one uniquely barcoded TCR beta cDNA molecule for every two T cells. To track age-related changes in TCR beta repertoire diversity, the study relied on deep sequencing normalized with unique cDNA molecular identifiers. Four age groups were formed from the donors: young (average approximately 17 years), middle-aged (more than 35), aged (around 62) and long-lived (more than 75). Donors of different ages were randomly distributed across sequencing lanes to avoid experimental bias. Two additional independent replicas of 1 million unique cDNA reads from the same blood draw were analyzed for two donors (one aged 18 to 30 and one aged 80 or older). Overall study outcomes, separate from this receptor: Observed TCR beta diversity per million T cells fell roughly linearly with age, and a significant reduction was already apparent by age approximately 40. Bulk unsorted PBMC profiling prevented conclusive comparison of naive and antigen-experienced compartments. Compared with the aged group, the long-lived group had more naive CD4+ T cells, fewer expanded clones and increased TCR diversity, suggesting age selection. Because donor CMV infection status was unknown, age-related changes in expanded clonotypes were potentially confounded. A strong correlation was found between observed TCR beta diversity and the percentage of naive T cells measured by flow cytometry. Estimates of total diversity from one million sequenced T cells were regarded as lower bounds and underestimates.

Trimming takes 5 bases off V and 5 bases off J; junction bases not matched to a gene: 5. The CDR3 sequence holds 14 residues, the cysteine and phenylalanine included. Of all the DNA, just the CDR3 is kept, 42 bases in frame from base 1. Sequencing used blood. This TCR came from a man aged 25 to 40 in good health. The V gene is TRBV12-3 or TRBV12-4 and the J gene is TRBJ1-5; TRBD1 aligns with 8 central bases. The nucleotides are TGTGCCAGCAGTCCGGACAGGGAGTATCAGCCCCAGCATTTT. It specifies CASSPDREYQPQHF.